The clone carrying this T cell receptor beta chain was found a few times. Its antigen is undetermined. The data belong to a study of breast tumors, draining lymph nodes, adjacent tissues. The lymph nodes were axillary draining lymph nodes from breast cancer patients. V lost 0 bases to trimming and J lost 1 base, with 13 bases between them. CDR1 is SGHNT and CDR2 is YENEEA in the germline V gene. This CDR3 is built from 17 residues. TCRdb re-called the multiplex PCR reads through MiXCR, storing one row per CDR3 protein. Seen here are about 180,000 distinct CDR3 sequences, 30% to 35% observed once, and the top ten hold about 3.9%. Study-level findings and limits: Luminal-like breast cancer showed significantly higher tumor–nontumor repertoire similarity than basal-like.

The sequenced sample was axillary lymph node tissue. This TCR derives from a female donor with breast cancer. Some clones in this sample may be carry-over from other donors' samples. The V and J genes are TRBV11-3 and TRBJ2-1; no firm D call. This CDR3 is CASSLDVGRLSYNEQFF. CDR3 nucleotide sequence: TGTGCCAGCAGCTTAGATGTAGGCCGGCTTTCCTACAATGAGCAGTTCTTC.